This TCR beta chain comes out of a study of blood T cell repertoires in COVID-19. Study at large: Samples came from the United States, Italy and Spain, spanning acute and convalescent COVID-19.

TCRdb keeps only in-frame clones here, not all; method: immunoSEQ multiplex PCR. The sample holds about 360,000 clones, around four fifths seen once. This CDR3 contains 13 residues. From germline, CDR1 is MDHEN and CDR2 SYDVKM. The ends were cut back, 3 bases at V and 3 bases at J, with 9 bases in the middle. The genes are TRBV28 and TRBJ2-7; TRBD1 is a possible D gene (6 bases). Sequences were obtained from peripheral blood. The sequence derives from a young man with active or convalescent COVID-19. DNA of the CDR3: TGTGCCAGCAGTTTGGGACAACACTACGAGCAGTACTTC. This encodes CASSLGQHYEQYF.